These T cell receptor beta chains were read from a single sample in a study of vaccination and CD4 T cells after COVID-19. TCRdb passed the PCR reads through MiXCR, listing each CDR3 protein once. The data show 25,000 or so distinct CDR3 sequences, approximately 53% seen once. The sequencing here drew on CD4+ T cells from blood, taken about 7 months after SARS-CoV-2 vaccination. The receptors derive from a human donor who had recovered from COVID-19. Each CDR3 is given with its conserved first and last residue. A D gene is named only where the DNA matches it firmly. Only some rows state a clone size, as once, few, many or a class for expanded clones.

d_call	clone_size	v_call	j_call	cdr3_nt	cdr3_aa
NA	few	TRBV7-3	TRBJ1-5	TGTGCCAGCGAAGGGGGGAATTTTAGCAATCAGCCCCAGCATTTT	CASEGGNFSNQPQHF
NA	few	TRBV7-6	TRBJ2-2	TGTGCCAGCAGCTTCGGGACGACCGGGGAGCTGTTTTTT	CASSFGTTGELFF
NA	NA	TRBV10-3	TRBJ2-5	TGTGCCATCAGTGATGGGCAGACAGAGACCCAGTACTTC	CAISDGQTETQYF
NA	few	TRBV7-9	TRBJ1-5	TGTGCCAGCAGCCCCGGTTCCCCCGGAGATCAGCCCCAGCATTTT	CASSPGSPGDQPQHF
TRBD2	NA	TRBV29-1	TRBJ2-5	TGCAGCGTTGTTCTTGGGGCGGGAGGAGAGACCCAGTACTTC	CSVVLGAGGETQYF
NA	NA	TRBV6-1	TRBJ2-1	TGTGCCAGCAGCCTGGAGAATGAGCAGTTCTTC	CASSLENEQFF
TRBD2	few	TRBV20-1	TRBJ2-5	TGCAGTGCTAGACAAGACGGAGCGGGAGATTCAGGGACCCAGTACTTC	CSARQDGAGDSGTQYF
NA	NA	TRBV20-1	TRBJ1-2	TGCAGTCCCCAAGGGGGATATGGCTACACCTTC	CSPQGGYGYTF
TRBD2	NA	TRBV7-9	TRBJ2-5	TGTGCCAGCAGCGAGAATGGATATAGCGGGAGGGGAGAGACCCAGTACTTC	CASSENGYSGRGETQYF
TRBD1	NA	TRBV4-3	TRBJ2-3	TGCGCCAGCAGCCAAGATATGTCTTTGACAGGGGGGCCAGATACGCAGTATTTT	CASSQDMSLTGGPDTQYF
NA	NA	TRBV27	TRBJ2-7	TGTGCCAGCAGTTTATCGAGGAGCTCGTACGAGCAGTACTTC	CASSLSRSSYEQYF
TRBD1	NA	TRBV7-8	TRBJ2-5	TGTGCCAGCAGCTTTCTGGGGACAGGGGACCAAGAGACCCAGTACTTC	CASSFLGTGDQETQYF
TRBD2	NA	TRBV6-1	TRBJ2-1	TGTGCCAGCAGAGAACCCACGGGAGGGCCCTACAATGAGCAGTTCTTC	CASREPTGGPYNEQFF
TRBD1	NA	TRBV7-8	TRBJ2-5	TGTGCCAGCAGCTCCAGACAGGGGGCCACTAGTAACCAAGAGACCCAGTACTTC	CASSSRQGATSNQETQYF
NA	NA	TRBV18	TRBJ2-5	TGTGCCAGCAACGGACAGACCGAGACCCAGTACTTC	CASNGQTETQYF
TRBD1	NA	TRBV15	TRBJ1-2	TGTGCCACCAGCAGGAGACCAGGGGACAGGGCTAACTATGGCTACACCTTC	CATSRRPGDRANYGYTF
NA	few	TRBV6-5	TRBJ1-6	TGTGCCAGCAGTTCCACCCACAGCGTGGGTTCACCCCTCCACTTT	CASSSTHSVGSPLHF
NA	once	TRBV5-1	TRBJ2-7	TGCGCCAGCAGCTTGGGTGGGACACTCGACGAGCAGTACTTC	CASSLGGTLDEQYF
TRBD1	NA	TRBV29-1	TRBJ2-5	TGCAGCGAGTCACAGGGGACCGAGACCCAGTACTTC	CSESQGTETQYF
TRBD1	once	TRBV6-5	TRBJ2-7	TGTGCCAGCACCAACAGGGGAAACTCCTACGAGCAGTACTTC	CASTNRGNSYEQYF
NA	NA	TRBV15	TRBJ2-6	TGTGCCACCAGCAGAGATCAGGCGGGTTCAGGGGCCAACGTCCTGACTTTC	CATSRDQAGSGANVLTF
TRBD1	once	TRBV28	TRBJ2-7	TGTGCCAGCAGTATCCACGGGACAGGGCCCTACGAGCAGTACTTC	CASSIHGTGPYEQYF
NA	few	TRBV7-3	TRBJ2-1	TGTGCCAGCAGCTTCAGGGGGGTGTCCAATGAGCAGTTCTTC	CASSFRGVSNEQFF
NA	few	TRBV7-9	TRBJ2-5	TGTGCCAGCAGCCCGGATACCCAACGGGAGACCCAGTACTTC	CASSPDTQRETQYF
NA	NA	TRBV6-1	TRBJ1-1	TGTGCCAGCAGTGGCCAGCTGAACACTGAAGCTTTCTTT	CASSGQLNTEAFF
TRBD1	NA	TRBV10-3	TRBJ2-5	TGTGCCATCAGTGCTGTTCAGGGGGCTGTGGAGACCCAGTACTTC	CAISAVQGAVETQYF
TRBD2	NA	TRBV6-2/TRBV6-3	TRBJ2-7	TGTGCCAGCAAGCCGAGCGGGATCTCCTACGAGCAGTACTTC	CASKPSGISYEQYF
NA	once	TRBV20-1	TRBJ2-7	TGCAGTGCTAGCGTTGAGGCAGTGTACTTC	CSASVEAVYF
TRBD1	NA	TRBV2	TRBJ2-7	TGTGCCAGCAGTCTTGACAGGGTGCAGTACTTC	CASSLDRVQYF
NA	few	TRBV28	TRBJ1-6	TGTGCCAGCAGTTTATATGGCCCGCAGGGGACCTATAATTCACCCCTCCACTTT	CASSLYGPQGTYNSPLHF
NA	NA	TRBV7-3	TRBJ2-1	TGTGCCAGCAGCTTAACGGGGGGCGCGGGACGGGGTAATGAGCAGTTCTTC	CASSLTGGAGRGNEQFF
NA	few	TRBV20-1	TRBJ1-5	TGCAGTGCTAGTACGGGCTTTAGCAATCAGCCCCAGCATTTT	CSASTGFSNQPQHF
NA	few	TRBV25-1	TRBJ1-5	TGTGCCAGCAGTGCCGGCGCTGATCGGCCCCAGCATTTT	CASSAGADRPQHF
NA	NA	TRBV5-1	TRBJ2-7	TGCGCCAGCAGCCATGGTGCGGGGAGTGGCGACGAGCAGTACTTC	CASSHGAGSGDEQYF
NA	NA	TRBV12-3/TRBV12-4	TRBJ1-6	TGTGCCAGCAGAGACGGACGGTCTTTGGATTCACCCCTCCACTTT	CASRDGRSLDSPLHF
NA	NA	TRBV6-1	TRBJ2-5	TGTGCCAGCAGTGAAGTCGCAGCCGAGGATCGGGAGTACTTC	CASSEVAAEDREYF
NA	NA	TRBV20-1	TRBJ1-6	TGCAGTGCTAGAGATCAGGGTTCACCCCTCCACTTT	CSARDQGSPLHF
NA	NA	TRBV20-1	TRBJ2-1	TGCAGTGCTAGGGGTCGGGTCTACAATGAGCAGTTCTTC	CSARGRVYNEQFF
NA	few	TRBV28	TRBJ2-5	TGTGCCAGCAGTTTTCGGGTGTACGAGACCCAGTACTTC	CASSFRVYETQYF
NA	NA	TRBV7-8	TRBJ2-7	TGTGCCAGCAGCTTTTTGACCTACGAGCAGTACTTC	CASSFLTYEQYF
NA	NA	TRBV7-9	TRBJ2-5	TGTGCCAGCAGTTATAAATTAGACGGAGAGACCCAGTACTTC	CASSYKLDGETQYF